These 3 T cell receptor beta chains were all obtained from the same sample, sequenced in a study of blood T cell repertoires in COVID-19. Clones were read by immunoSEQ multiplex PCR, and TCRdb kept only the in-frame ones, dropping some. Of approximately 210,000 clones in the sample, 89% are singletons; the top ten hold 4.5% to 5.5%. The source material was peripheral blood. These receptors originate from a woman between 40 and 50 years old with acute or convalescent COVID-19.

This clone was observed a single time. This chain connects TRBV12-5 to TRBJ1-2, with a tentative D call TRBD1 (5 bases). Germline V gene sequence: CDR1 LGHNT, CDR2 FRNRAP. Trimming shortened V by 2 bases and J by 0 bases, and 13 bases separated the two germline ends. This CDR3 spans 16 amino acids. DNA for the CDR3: TGTGCTAGTGGTTTGAGTGGCGGACATACTAACTATGGCTACACCTTC. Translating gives CASGLSGGHTNYGYTF.

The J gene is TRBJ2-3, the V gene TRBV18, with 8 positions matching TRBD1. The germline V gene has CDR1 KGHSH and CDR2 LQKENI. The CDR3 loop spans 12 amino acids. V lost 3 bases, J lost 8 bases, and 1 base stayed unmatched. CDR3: CASSPDRVTQYF. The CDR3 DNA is TGTGCCAGCTCACCGGACAGGGTTACGCAGTATTTT.

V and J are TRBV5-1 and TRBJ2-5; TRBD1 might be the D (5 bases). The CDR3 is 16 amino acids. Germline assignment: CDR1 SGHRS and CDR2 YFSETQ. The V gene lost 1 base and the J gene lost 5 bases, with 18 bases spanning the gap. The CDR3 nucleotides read TGCGCCAGCAGCTTGTGGGGCCCAGGTGGGGATGAGACCCAGTACTTC. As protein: CASSLWGPGGDETQYF.